A selection of T cell receptor beta chains follows, all from one sample in a study of T cells after yellow fever vaccination. One entry per CDR3 protein, called by TCRdb with MiXCR from the 5' RACE reads. In the table there are approximately 61,000 distinct CDR3 sequences, approximately 7% of which are singletons. The sample consisted of CD8+ T cells sorted from PBMCs, taken on the day of the first yellow fever vaccination. Receptors were obtained from a man younger than 35 who received the YFV17D yellow fever vaccine. CDR3s include the opening cysteine and the closing phenylalanine or tryptophan. The D gene is left open where the match is weak. Not all rows give a size; the values are once, few, many and, for expanded clones, a class.

D | size | J | V | CDR3 | DNA
NA | many | TRBJ1-5 | TRBV15 | CATSRVGNSNQPQHF | TGTGCCACCAGCAGAGTGGGAAATAGCAATCAGCCCCAGCATTTT
NA | few | TRBJ1-6 | TRBV4-1 | CASSQGEALYNSPLHF | TGCGCCAGCAGCCAAGGGGAGGCACTTTATAATTCACCCCTCCACTTT
NA | few | TRBJ1-6 | TRBV20-1 | CSARRENSYNSPLHF | TGCAGTGCTAGGAGGGAAAACTCCTATAATTCACCCCTCCACTTT
NA | NA | TRBJ2-7 | TRBV5-6 | CASSLTDADEQYF | TGTGCCAGCAGCTTGACTGACGCCGACGAGCAGTACTTC
NA | many | TRBJ1-1 | TRBV4-1 | CASSLGRNTEAFF | TGCGCCAGCAGCTTAGGCAGGAACACTGAAGCTTTCTTT
NA | few | TRBJ1-1 | TRBV5-1 | CASSHGQTLNTEAFF | TGCGCCAGCAGCCATGGACAGACTTTGAACACTGAAGCTTTCTTT
NA | many | TRBJ1-2 | TRBV9 | CASSGGAGGNYGYTF | TGTGCCAGCAGCGGAGGTGCTGGGGGGAACTATGGCTACACCTTC
NA | many | TRBJ1-2 | TRBV4-3 | CASSQWIGTQDMNYGYTF | TGCGCCAGCAGCCAATGGATAGGGACCCAGGATATGAACTATGGCTACACCTTC
TRBD2 | NA | TRBJ2-1 | TRBV4-1 | CASSQRLAGGLGSYNEQFF | TGCGCCAGCAGCCAGAGACTAGCGGGGGGGCTCGGGTCCTACAATGAGCAGTTCTTC
TRBD2 | many | TRBJ2-1 | TRBV28 | CASSLPGLAGTSSYNEQFF | TGTGCCAGCAGCCTACCGGGACTAGCGGGGACGAGCTCCTACAATGAGCAGTTCTTC
NA | NA | TRBJ1-5 | TRBV6-1 | CASSDGLPNQPQHF | TGTGCCAGCAGTGACGGACTACCCAATCAGCCCCAGCATTTT
NA | NA | TRBJ2-7 | TRBV7-2 | CASSSRQEAGSYEQYF | TGTGCCAGCAGCTCAAGACAGGAGGCTGGCTCCTACGAGCAGTACTTC
NA | NA | TRBJ2-5 | TRBV7-9 | CASSRGAVGETQYF | TGTGCCAGCAGCAGGGGCGCGGTAGGAGAGACCCAGTACTTC
TRBD1 | few | TRBJ1-2 | TRBV11-1 | CASTPATSGTGSNYGYTF | TGTGCCAGCACCCCCGCTACCAGCGGGACAGGTAGCAACTATGGCTACACCTTC
TRBD1 | few | TRBJ1-2 | TRBV7-2 | CASTSTGAYGYTF | TGTGCCAGCACCTCGACAGGGGCCTATGGCTACACCTTC
NA | few | TRBJ1-4 | TRBV7-8 | CASSPSIQNEKLFF | TGTGCCAGCAGCCCGAGCATTCAGAATGAAAAACTGTTTTTT
TRBD2 | few | TRBJ2-1 | TRBV7-3 | CASSHRSPLLAGGRNEQFF | TGTGCCAGCAGCCACCGATCCCCACTACTAGCGGGGGGGCGGAATGAGCAGTTCTTC
TRBD2 | many | TRBJ2-7 | TRBV7-2 | CASSFLADPNEQYF | TGTGCCAGCAGCTTTCTAGCGGACCCTAATGAGCAGTACTTC
NA | NA | TRBJ1-1 | TRBV4-1 | CASTPTPSPNTEAFF | TGCGCCAGTACCCCGACACCTTCCCCGAACACTGAAGCTTTCTTT
NA | many | TRBJ2-7 | TRBV6-2/TRBV6-3 | CASSSVADVSYEQYF | TGTGCCAGCAGTAGTGTGGCAGACGTCAGCTACGAGCAGTACTTC
NA | many | TRBJ1-1 | TRBV28 | CASSPDMVGRAFF | TGTGCCAGCAGTCCCGACATGGTCGGGCGGGCTTTCTTT
NA | NA | TRBJ2-1 | TRBV23-1 | CASSQLVRSQVDNYNEQFF | TGCGCCAGCAGTCAGCTGGTGCGCTCTCAGGTCGACAACTACAATGAGCAGTTCTTC
TRBD1 | few | TRBJ2-2 | TRBV7-8 | CASTDRVIGELFF | TGTGCCAGCACGGACAGGGTAATCGGGGAGCTGTTTTTT
NA | NA | TRBJ2-5 | TRBV19 | CASSIILQETQYF | TGTGCCAGTAGTATCATCCTCCAAGAGACCCAGTACTTC
TRBD2 | NA | TRBJ2-1 | TRBV7-6 | CASSWTSGDNEQFF | TGTGCCAGCAGCTGGACTAGCGGTGACAATGAGCAGTTCTTC